The clone carrying this T cell receptor beta chain has just a few counts. The antigen is unknown. These data belong to a study of vaccination and CD4 T cells after COVID-19. Study-wide results and caveats: The median number of SARS-CoV-2-reactive clonotypes increased from around 21 to 38, a change that did not reach significance.

The sample's treatment: approximately 9-day PBMC culture with coronavirus spike peptide pools or control peptides (ViraFEST assay). Sequenced with the Oncomine TCR Beta short-read assay was DNA taken from cultured CD4+ T cells. TCRdb itself ran the PCR reads through MiXCR, one entry per CDR3 protein. The sample includes 20,000 or so distinct CDR3 sequences, 55% of them seen just once. This CDR3 has 14 amino acids. V lost 5 bases, J lost 4 bases, and 4 bases stayed unmatched. Germline assignment: CDR1 SGHAT and CDR2 FQNNGV. The sequence came from a human donor who had recovered from COVID-19. V usage is TRBV11-2 and J usage is TRBJ2-1; TRBD2 agrees at 8 bases. Specimen: CD4+ T cells from blood, cultured in vitro. DNA of the CDR3: TGTGCCAGCAGCCCTAGCGGGTTTTACAATGAGCAGTTCTTC. Protein product: CASSPSGFYNEQFF.